Listed below are T cell receptor beta chains from one sample, sequenced in a study of Ad26.COV2.S vaccination and SARS-CoV-2 variants. TCRdb's table, derived via immunoSEQ multiplex PCR, lists solely in-frame clones and lacks some. In the table there are approximately 400,000 clones, about 92% of which are singletons. The sequenced sample was peripheral blood, obtained after recovery from COVID-19. Receptors were obtained from a human donor who had recovered from COVID-19. Both conserved end residues are part of each CDR3. Each record gives: V gene, J gene, clone size, D gene, CDR3 protein, CDR3 DNA. A D gene is named only where the DNA matches it firmly. Clone size, where shown, is once, few, many, or a class for clones that have expanded.

TRBV24-1	TRBJ2-1	-	TRBD1	CATSESGTGPYNEQFF	TGTGCCACCAGTGAGTCCGGGACAGGGCCTTACAATGAGCAGTTCTTC
TRBV6-5	TRBJ1-1	-	-	CASSSPGEGRPEAFF	TGTGCCAGCAGCTCCCCCGGGGAGGGGCGGCCTGAAGCTTTCTTT
TRBV10-2	TRBJ1-1	once	-	CASSEYLGVVDEAFF	TGCGCCAGCAGTGAATACCTGGGGGTGGTAGATGAAGCTTTCTTT
TRBV6-2/TRBV6-3	TRBJ1-1	-	-	CASSWDFLRVAEAFF	TGTGCCAGCAGTTGGGACTTCCTCAGGGTCGCTGAAGCTTTCTTT
TRBV6-5	TRBJ2-7	-	TRBD2	CASSPAGGPEQYF	TGTGCCAGCAGTCCAGCGGGGGGCCCAGAGCAGTACTTC
TRBV9	TRBJ1-4	-	-	CASSVEGGAGEKLFF	TGTGCCAGCAGCGTAGAGGGGGGTGCTGGGGAAAAACTGTTTTTT
TRBV4-1	TRBJ1-5	-	TRBD1	CASSQDVSWDRGENQPQHF	TGCGCCAGCAGCCAAGATGTCAGTTGGGACAGGGGGGAGAATCAGCCCCAGCATTTT
TRBV9	TRBJ2-5	-	-	CASSEGGKETQYF	TGTGCCAGCAGCGAGGGGGGTAAAGAGACCCAGTACTTC
TRBV7-2	TRBJ2-2	-	-	CASSFVSGGVGYTGELFF	TGTGCCAGCAGCTTTGTATCTGGGGGCGTCGGTTACACCGGGGAGCTGTTTTTT
TRBV7-2	TRBJ1-5	-	-	CASSFGGYSNQPQHF	TGTGCCAGCAGCTTTGGTGGTTATAGCAATCAGCCCCAGCATTTT
TRBV18	TRBJ2-3	-	-	CASSPMTRTDTQYF	TGTGCCAGCTCACCGATGACCCGCACAGATACGCAGTATTTT
TRBV6-2/TRBV6-3	TRBJ1-1	-	-	CASSSAGRRPEAFF	TGTGCCAGCAGTTCTGCCGGGCGCCGACCTGAAGCTTTCTTT
TRBV9	TRBJ1-5	-	-	CASSVGSNPNQPQHF	TGTGCCAGCAGCGTTGGGAGCAATCCCAATCAGCCCCAGCATTTT
TRBV18	TRBJ2-7	-	-	CASSPTVTYEQYF	TGTGCCAGCTCACCAACAGTTACCTACGAGCAGTACTTC
TRBV10-2	TRBJ2-2	-	TRBD1	CASSEYRGGGELFF	TGCGCCAGCAGTGAGTACAGGGGCGGCGGGGAGCTGTTTTTT
TRBV6-5	TRBJ2-2	-	-	CASSTGQANTGELFF	TGTGCCAGCAGTACTGGGCAGGCGAACACCGGGGAGCTGTTTTTT
TRBV6-2/TRBV6-3	TRBJ1-2	-	TRBD1	CASSTGQAFPYGYTF	TGTGCCAGCAGTACGGGACAGGCCTTTCCCTATGGCTACACCTTC
TRBV6-5	TRBJ1-2	-	-	CASSYLGGRANYGYTF	TGTGCCAGCAGTTACTTGGGAGGGAGGGCTAACTATGGCTACACCTTC
TRBV6-6	TRBJ1-5	-	-	CASRIPNQPQHF	TGTGCCAGCAGAATACCAAATCAGCCCCAGCATTTT
TRBV4-2	TRBJ1-1	-	TRBD1	CASSQKQGEATEAFF	TGTGCCAGCAGCCAAAAACAGGGGGAGGCCACTGAAGCTTTCTTT
TRBV5-5	TRBJ1-1	once	-	CASSLARVRGLNTEAFF	TGTGCCAGCAGCTTGGCCAGGGTGAGGGGGTTGAACACTGAAGCTTTCTTT
TRBV11-3	TRBJ2-3	-	-	CASSLDRLADTQYF	TGTGCCAGCAGCCTCGACAGGTTAGCAGATACGCAGTATTTT
TRBV11-2	TRBJ2-5	once	-	CASSLRSWGKETQYF	TGTGCCAGCAGCCTACGATCCTGGGGAAAAGAGACCCAGTACTTC
TRBV7-9	TRBJ1-4	-	-	CASSPPGRRNEKLFF	TGTGCCAGCAGCCCCCCGGGACGGCGGAATGAAAAACTGTTTTTT
TRBV5-4	TRBJ1-2	-	TRBD1	CASSPRQGNGYTF	TGTGCCAGCAGCCCCCGACAGGGGAATGGCTACACCTTC
TRBV23-1	TRBJ1-2	-	-	CASSPSLFGGLEDYGYTF	TGCGCCAGCAGTCCGTCCCTTTTTGGGGGGCTCGAGGACTATGGCTACACCTTC
TRBV7-2	TRBJ1-3	-	TRBD1	CASSAQGAGNTIYF	TGTGCCAGCAGCGCACAGGGGGCTGGAAACACCATATATTTT
TRBV7-8	TRBJ1-1	-	-	CASSLKQGPSGAFF	TGTGCCAGCAGCTTGAAGCAGGGGCCTTCTGGAGCTTTCTTT
TRBV7-6	TRBJ2-2	-	TRBD1	CASSPRTGRVNIDYRDGELFF	TGTGCCAGCAGCCCCCGGACAGGACGTGTTAACATCGATTACAGGGACGGGGAGCTGTTTTTT
TRBV5-6	TRBJ2-4	few	TRBD1	CASSFSTGGNIQYF	TGTGCCAGCAGCTTTTCGACAGGGGGAAACATTCAGTACTTC
TRBV10-3	TRBJ1-2	-	-	CAITLGRLYGYTF	TGTGCCATCACCCTAGGACGCCTCTATGGCTACACCTTC
TRBV14	TRBJ1-2	-	-	CASSLVNQGQNYGYTF	TGTGCCAGCAGCCTAGTTAACCAGGGGCAGAACTATGGCTACACCTTC
TRBV27	TRBJ2-3	-	TRBD2	CASSWGKGTSKDTQYF	TGTGCCAGCAGTTGGGGGAAGGGGACTAGCAAAGATACGCAGTATTTT
TRBV13	TRBJ1-3	-	TRBD1	CASSSVRDSQNTIYF	TGTGCCAGCAGCTCCGTGCGGGACAGCCAAAACACCATATATTTT
TRBV24-1	TRBJ1-2	-	-	CATSDRYGYTF	TGTGCCACCAGTGACCGATATGGCTACACCTTC
TRBV6-5	TRBJ1-5	-	-	CASRWGSNQPQHF	TGTGCCAGCAGGTGGGGGAGTAATCAGCCCCAGCATTTT
TRBV9	TRBJ1-6	-	-	CASSFRGVSSYNSPLHF	TGTGCCAGCAGCTTCCGAGGGGTGAGCTCCTATAATTCACCCCTCCACTTT
TRBV12-5	TRBJ1-2	-	TRBD1	CASGPRQGASSNGYTF	TGTGCTAGTGGTCCACGACAGGGGGCTAGTAGCAATGGCTACACCTTC